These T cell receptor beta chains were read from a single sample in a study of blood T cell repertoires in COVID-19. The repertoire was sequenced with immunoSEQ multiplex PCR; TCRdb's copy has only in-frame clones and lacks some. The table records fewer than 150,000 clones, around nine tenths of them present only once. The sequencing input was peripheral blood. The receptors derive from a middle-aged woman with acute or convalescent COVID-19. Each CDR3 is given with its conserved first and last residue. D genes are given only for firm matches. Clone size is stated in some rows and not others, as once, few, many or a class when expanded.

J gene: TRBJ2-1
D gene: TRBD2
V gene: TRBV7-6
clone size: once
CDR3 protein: CASSPSSWGLAGELYNEQFF
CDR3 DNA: TGTGCCAGCAGCCCCTCATCTTGGGGACTAGCGGGGGAGCTCTACAATGAGCAGTTCTTC

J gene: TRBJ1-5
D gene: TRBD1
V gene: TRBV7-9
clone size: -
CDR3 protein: CASSVGQGSNQPQHF
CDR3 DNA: TGTGCCAGCAGCGTAGGACAGGGAAGCAATCAGCCCCAGCATTTT

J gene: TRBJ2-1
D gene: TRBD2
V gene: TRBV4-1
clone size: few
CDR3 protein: CASSAGTSETNEQFF
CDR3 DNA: TGCGCCAGCAGTGCCGGGACTAGCGAGACCAATGAGCAGTTCTTC

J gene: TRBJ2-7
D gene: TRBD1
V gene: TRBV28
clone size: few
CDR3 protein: CATRAPKGQGSYEQYF
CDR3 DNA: TGTGCCACCCGCGCCCCCAAGGGACAGGGTTCCTACGAGCAGTACTTC

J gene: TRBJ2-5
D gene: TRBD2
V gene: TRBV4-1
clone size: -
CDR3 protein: CASSQDLLAGVGETQYF
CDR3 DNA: TGCGCCAGCAGCCAAGATTTACTAGCGGGAGTCGGAGAGACCCAGTACTTC

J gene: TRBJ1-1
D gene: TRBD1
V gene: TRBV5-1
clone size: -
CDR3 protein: CASNAGGWDTEAFF
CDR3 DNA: TGCGCCAGCAACGCAGGGGGCTGGGACACTGAAGCTTTCTTT

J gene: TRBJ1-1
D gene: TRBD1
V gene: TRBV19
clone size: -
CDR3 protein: CASSTTKTGGLAFF
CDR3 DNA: TGTGCCAGTAGTACGACAAAGACAGGGGGCTTGGCTTTCTTT

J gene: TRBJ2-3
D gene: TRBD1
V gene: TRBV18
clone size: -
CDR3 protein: CASSPFSGQGGTDTQYF
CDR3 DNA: TGTGCCAGCTCACCTTTCTCTGGACAGGGAGGAACAGATACGCAGTATTTT

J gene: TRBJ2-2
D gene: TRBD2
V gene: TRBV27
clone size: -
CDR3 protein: CASKRTSGNTGELFF
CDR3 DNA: TGTGCCAGCAAAAGGACTAGCGGGAACACCGGGGAGCTGTTTTTT

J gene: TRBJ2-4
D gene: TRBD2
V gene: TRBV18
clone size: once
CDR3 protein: CASSPKLAVGAKNIQYF
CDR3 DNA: TGTGCCAGCTCACCCAAACTAGCGGTGGGAGCCAAAAACATTCAGTACTTC

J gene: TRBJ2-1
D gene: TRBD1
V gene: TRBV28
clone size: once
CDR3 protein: CASSLYRGPPYNEQFF
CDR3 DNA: TGTGCCAGCAGTCTCTACAGGGGGCCCCCCTACAATGAGCAGTTCTTC

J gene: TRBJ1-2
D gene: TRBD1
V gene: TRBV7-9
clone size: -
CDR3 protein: CASSSRQGSGYGYTF
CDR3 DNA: TGTGCCAGCAGCTCCAGACAGGGTTCGGGGTATGGCTACACCTTC

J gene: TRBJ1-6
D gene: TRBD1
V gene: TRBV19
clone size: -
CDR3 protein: CASDSGQGARSYNSPLHF
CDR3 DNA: TGTGCCAGTGATTCGGGACAGGGGGCCAGGTCCTATAATTCACCCCTCCACTTT

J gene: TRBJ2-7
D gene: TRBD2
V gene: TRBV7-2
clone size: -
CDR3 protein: CASSLEPSGTSHEQYF
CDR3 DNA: TGTGCCAGCAGCTTAGAGCCTAGCGGCACATCCCACGAGCAGTACTTC

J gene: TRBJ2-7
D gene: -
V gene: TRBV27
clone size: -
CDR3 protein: CASSLQGPLVFEQYF
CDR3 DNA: TGTGCCAGCAGTTTACAGGGGCCGCTCGTCTTCGAGCAGTACTTC

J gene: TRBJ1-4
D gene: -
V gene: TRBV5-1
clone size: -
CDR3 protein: CASSSGRTGLNEKLFF
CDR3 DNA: TGCGCCAGCAGTTCCGGCCGTACGGGACTGAATGAAAAACTGTTTTTT

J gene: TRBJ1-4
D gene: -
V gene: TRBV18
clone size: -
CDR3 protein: CASSPQAGTNEKLFF
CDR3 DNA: TGTGCCAGCTCACCACAAGCAGGGACTAATGAAAAACTGTTTTTT

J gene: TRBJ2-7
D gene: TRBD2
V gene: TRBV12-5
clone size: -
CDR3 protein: CASGFSSGRAWEQYF
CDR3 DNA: TGTGCTAGTGGTTTCTCTAGCGGGAGGGCCTGGGAGCAGTACTTC

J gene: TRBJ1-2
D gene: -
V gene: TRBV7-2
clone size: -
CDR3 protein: CASSLDSATNYGYTF
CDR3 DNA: TGTGCCAGCAGCTTGGACAGCGCCACTAACTATGGCTACACCTTC

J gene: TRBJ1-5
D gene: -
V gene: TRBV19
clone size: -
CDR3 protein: CASSMGTQPSNQPQHF
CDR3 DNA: TGTGCCAGTAGTATGGGGACACAACCTAGCAATCAGCCCCAGCATTTT

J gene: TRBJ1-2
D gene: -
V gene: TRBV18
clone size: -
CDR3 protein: CASSPDWGHNYGYTF
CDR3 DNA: TGTGCCAGCTCACCAGACTGGGGACATAATTATGGCTACACCTTC

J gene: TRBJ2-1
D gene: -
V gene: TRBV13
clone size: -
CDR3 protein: CASSLGLLNEQFF
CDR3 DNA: TGTGCCAGCAGCTTAGGACTCCTCAATGAGCAGTTCTTC

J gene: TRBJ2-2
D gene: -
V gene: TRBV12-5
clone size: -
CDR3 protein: CASDGTRYGELFF
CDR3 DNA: TGTGCTAGTGATGGGACAAGGTACGGGGAGCTGTTTTTT